This entry concerns a single TCR beta chain. J gave up 2 bases and V 3 bases, and 3 bases lay outside the gene matches. The CDR3 is made up of 14 amino acids. Per germline, CDR1 LNHNV and CDR2 YYDKDF (reference sequence). This PCR relied on a set of 60 Vbeta primers and 13 Jbeta primers. Some clones are missing from TCRdb's copy, which holds only in-frame ones; the method was immunoSEQ multiplex PCR. This table has some 170,000 clones, 75% to 85% appearing once. The data were obtained in a study of cytomegalovirus exposure and HLA in healthy donors. The wider study: Of several hundred genotyped donors, roughly 81% grouped in the Caucasian-associated ancestry cluster.

The sequence derives from a woman between 18 and 29 years old in good health and CMV-seronegative. The genes are TRBV15 and TRBJ1-1; 7 bases are shared with TRBD1. The material sequenced was PBMCs. The CDR3 sequence is CATSSRGRNTEAFF. The DNA of the CDR3 is TGTGCCACCAGCAGTAGGGGGCGAAACACTGAAGCTTTCTTT.